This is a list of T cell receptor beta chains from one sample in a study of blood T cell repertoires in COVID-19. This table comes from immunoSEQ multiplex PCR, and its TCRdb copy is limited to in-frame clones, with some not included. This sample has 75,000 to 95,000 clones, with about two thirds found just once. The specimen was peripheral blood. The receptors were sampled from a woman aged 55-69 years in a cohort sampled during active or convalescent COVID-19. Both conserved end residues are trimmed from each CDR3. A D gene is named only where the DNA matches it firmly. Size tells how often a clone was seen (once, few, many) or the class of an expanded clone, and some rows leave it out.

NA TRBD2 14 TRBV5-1 ASSLVSGGQTDTQY
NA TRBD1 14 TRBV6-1 ASSEASKGAPYEQY
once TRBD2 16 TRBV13 ASSLVLAGAKSTDTQY
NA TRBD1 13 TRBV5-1 ASSKGQGNPNEQF
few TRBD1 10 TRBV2 ASSEADRGFH
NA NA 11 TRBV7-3 ASSLERGETQY
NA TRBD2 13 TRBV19 ASSPSGFSYNEQF
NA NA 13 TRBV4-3 ASSQRIGGDYGYT
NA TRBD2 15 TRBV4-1 ASSQDLYGRSSYEQY
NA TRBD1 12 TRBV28 ASSFGQGSVGYT
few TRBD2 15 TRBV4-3 ASSEPRWGGDTGELF
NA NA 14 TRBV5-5 ASSLSAGLSYNEQF
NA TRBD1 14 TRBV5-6 ASSFGTGSVNYGYT
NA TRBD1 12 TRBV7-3 ASSSQGGNTEAF
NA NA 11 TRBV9 ASSVAPSYEQY
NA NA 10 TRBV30 AWSGVGNTIY
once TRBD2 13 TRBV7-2 ASSPGGGRTGELF
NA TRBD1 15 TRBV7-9 ASSSRQGLSGANVLT
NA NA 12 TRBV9 ASSAFVGRETQY
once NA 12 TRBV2 ASSDGTGNQPQH
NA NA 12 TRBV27 ASSPDRIYSPLH
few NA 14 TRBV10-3 AISDNRGRLNTEAF
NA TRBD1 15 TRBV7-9 ASSLTGGRFYQETQY
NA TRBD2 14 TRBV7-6 ASSPRLAEGPGELF
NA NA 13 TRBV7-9 ASSLGSRGNNEQF
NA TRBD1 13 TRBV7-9 ASSPGQGKLYEQY